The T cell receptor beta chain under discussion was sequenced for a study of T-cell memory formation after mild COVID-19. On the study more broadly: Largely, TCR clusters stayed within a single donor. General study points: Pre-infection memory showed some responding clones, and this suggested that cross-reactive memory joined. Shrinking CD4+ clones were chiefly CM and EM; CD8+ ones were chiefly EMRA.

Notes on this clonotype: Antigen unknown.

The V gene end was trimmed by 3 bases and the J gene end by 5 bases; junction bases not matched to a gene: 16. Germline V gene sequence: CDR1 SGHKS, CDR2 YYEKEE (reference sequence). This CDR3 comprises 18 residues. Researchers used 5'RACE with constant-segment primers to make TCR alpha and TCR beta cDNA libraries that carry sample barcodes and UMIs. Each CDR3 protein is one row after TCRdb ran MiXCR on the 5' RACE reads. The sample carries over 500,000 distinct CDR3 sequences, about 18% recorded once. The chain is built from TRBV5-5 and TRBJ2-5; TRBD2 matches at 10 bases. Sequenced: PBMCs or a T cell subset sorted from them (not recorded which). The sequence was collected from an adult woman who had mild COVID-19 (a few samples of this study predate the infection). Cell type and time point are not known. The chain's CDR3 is CASSWTPGSAGGPETQYF. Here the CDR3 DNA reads TGTGCCAGCAGCTGGACCCCCGGATCAGCGGGAGGGCCCGAGACCCAGTACTTC.